This T cell receptor (beta chain) was sequenced for a study of human T cells and chemical hapten exposure. TCRdb re-analysed the RACE reads in MiXCR, keeping a single row per CDR3 protein. The table has 60,000 to 80,000 distinct CDR3 sequences, approximately 35% seen once; the top ten hold about 10%. Germline assignment: CDR1 DFQATT and CDR2 SNEGSKA (reference sequence). After removal of 2 bases from V and 4 bases from J, the junction contained 6 bases not matched to a gene. CDR3 length: 16 amino acids. The time point is: patch test 1, 2 weeks after DPC sensitization. Noted treatment: therapeutic diphenylcyclopropenone sensitization with weekly scalp DPC. Ahead of applying each patch test, blood was sampled. Researchers extracted total RNA from unfractionated whole blood.

This clonotype was sampled from a man aged 35-49 years with alopecia areata. Some clones in this sample may be carry-over from other donors' samples. The rearrangement links TRBV20-1 to TRBJ2-5, with 14 nucleotides matching TRBD2. The sequenced sample was whole blood, obtained in connection with sensitization to the hapten diphenylcyclopropenone (DPC). The CDR3 region has the DNA TGCAGTGCTAGATCCGGGACTAGCGGGAGTGCAGAGACCCAGTACTTC. Its translation: CSARSGTSGSAETQYF.